This TCR beta chain emerged from a study of blood T cells in healthy people across ages. Notes on the study in general: Changes seen in expanded clonotypes were possibly confounded by donor CMV status left unknown.

A second about 6 to 12 cycle PCR used barcoded and J-beta primers. MiXCR, applied by TCRdb to the 5' RACE reads, yields one record per CDR3 protein. The repertoire holds roughly 650,000 distinct CDR3 sequences, with less than 40% as singletons. The table lists this clonotype with many counts. Its antigen remains unknown. There are 13 residues in the CDR3. Trimming removed 0 bases from V and 4 bases from J, with 5 bases in between. Germline V gene data show CDR1 as LNHNV and CDR2 as YYDKDF (reference sequence). This sequence joins TRBV15 and TRBJ2-3; no clear D. This TCR was recovered from a woman of 80 years or more in good health. Material for sequencing was blood. The CDR3 nucleotides are TGTGCCACCAGCAGAGATAACTCAGATACGCAGTATTTT. Encoded protein: CATSRDNSDTQYF.